The 25 T cell receptor beta chains below all came from one sample that was sequenced in a study of T cell changes during pregnancy in multiple sclerosis (dated by TCRdb to between 2018 and 2021). Library generation was performed with the immunoSEQ multiplex PCR assay. TCRdb took this table from immuneACCESS and kept in-frame rearrangements with V and J called. Such tables lack part of the clones; where checked against another copy, unresolved V genes explain under half of the gap, and the rest is unexplained. The sample data list around 74,000 clones, and 88% of these were observed just once. The ten largest clones take up less than 4% of the sample. Sequenced here: peripheral blood, sampled before pregnancy. The source is a female donor with multiple sclerosis, enrolled in a pregnancy study.

The rearrangement uses TRBV6-5 and TRBJ2-4; maybe TRBD1 (5 bases). The CDR3 contains 15 residues. Trimming left V 7 bases short and J 0 bases short, with 13 bases between. CDR1 is MNHEY, CDR2 SVGAGI, per germline. CDR3 nucleotides: TGTGCCAGCACGCAGGGAACCAAAGCCAAAAACATTCAGTACTTC. The encoded protein is CASTQGTKAKNIQYF.

This chain joins TRBV7-9 and TRBJ2-7, with D possibly being TRBD2 (7 bases). CDR1 is SEHNR and CDR2 is FQNEAQ in the germline V gene (reference sequence). CDR3 length equals 15 residues. V was trimmed by 1 base and J by 5 bases, leaving 15 bases between them. In DNA form, the CDR3 reads TGTGCCAGCAGCTTAGGGGGGGGGCCCGGGGACGAGCAGTACTTC. Residues: CASSLGGGPGDEQYF.

The rearrangement uses TRBV7-9 and TRBJ1-2; the D is unclear. The CDR3 has 11 amino acids. Trimming removed 2 bases from V and 6 bases from J, with 4 bases in between. The V gene's germline CDR1 is SEHNR and CDR2 FQNEAQ (reference sequence). This chain's CDR3 is CASSLTDGYTF. CDR3 DNA: TGTGCCAGCAGCTTAACAGATGGCTACACCTTC. Full variable domain (remainder filled in from reference TRBV7-9 and TRBJ1-2): DTGVSQNPRHKITKRGQNVTFRCDPISEHNRLYWYRQTLGQGPEFLTYFQNEAQLEKSRLLSDRFSAERPKGSFSTLEIQRTEQGDSAMYLCASSLTDGYTFGSGTRLTVV.

The chain employs TRBV5-1 and TRBJ2-1, with TRBD1 identical over 10 bases. The germline CDR1 and CDR2 sequences are SGHRS and YFSETQ. CDR3 length: 14 residues. V shed 0 bases and J 6 bases; nucleotides not matched to a gene: 0. CDR3 in DNA: TGCGCCAGCAGCTTGGGGACAGGGGGCAATGAGCAGTTCTTC. Translating gives CASSLGTGGNEQFF.

J is TRBJ1-2 and V is TRBV16, with D unresolved. Trimming left V 5 bases short and J 8 bases short, with 15 bases between. CDR1 is KGHSY and CDR2 is FQNENV in the germline V gene. The CDR3 totals 13 residues. The DNA for the CDR3 is TGTGCCAGCAGCTCGAGGGAGGCGGGCGGCTACACCTTC. Protein product: CASSSREAGGYTF.

The chain has TRBV5-1 and TRBJ1-1, with 9 nucleotides matching TRBD1. CDR1 and CDR2 (germline): SGHRS, YFSETQ. This CDR3 comprises 15 residues. The J segment lost 1 base and the V segment lost 3 bases, leaving 4 bases of the junction unmatched. The CDR3 spells CASSWGQGGNTEAFF. The CDR3 region has the DNA TGCGCCAGCAGCTGGGGACAGGGAGGGAACACTGAAGCTTTCTTT.

The V gene is TRBV7-2, the J gene TRBJ1-2; TRBD1 might be the D (6 bases). Germline CDR1 SGHTA, CDR2 FQGNSA. The V and J ends lost 4 bases and 8 bases respectively, with 20 bases between them. CDR3 length equals 15 residues. The CDR3 region is CASSSGNRDIGGYTF. The CDR3 bases are TGTGCCAGCAGCTCCGGGAACCGGGACATAGGAGGCTACACCTTC.

This clone was seen just once. The chain joins TRBV7-8 to TRBJ1-6, with D perhaps TRBD1 (6 bases). Trimming stripped 2 bases from V and 10 bases from J, with 21 bases between. This CDR3 contains 17 residues. Looked up from germline, CDR1 is SGHVS and CDR2 is FQNEAQ. In nucleotides, the CDR3 is TGTGCCAGCAGCTTACCCCGCAGGGGCTTCAGTTCATCACCCCTCCACTTT. Translating it yields CASSLPRRGFSSSPLHF. The entire variable domain, with the rest obtained from reference TRBV7-8 and TRBJ1-6, is as follows: GAGVSQSPRYKVAKRGQDVALRCDPISGHVSLFWYQQALGQGPEFLTYFQNEAQLDKSGLPSDRFFAERPEGSVSTLKIQRTQQEDSAVYLCASSLPRRGFSSSPLHFGNGTRLTVT.

The chain joins TRBV6-1 to TRBJ2-6; D is undetermined. Germline-derived CDR1 and CDR2 are MNHNS and SASEGT. The CDR3 sequence is 15 residues long. Trimming stripped 0 bases from V and 0 bases from J, with 3 bases between. CDR3 in DNA: TGTGCCAGCAGTGAAGCCAGCTCTGGGGCCAACGTCCTGACTTTC. As protein: CASSEASSGANVLTF.

The gene calls are TRBV29-1 and TRBJ2-2; no clear D gene. The CDR3 contains 12 residues. The V gene's germline CDR1 is SQVTM and CDR2 ANQGSEA. Deletions cut 6 bases from V and 3 bases from J, with 8 bases between. The CDR3 loop is CSVLGDTGELFF. DNA of the CDR3: TGCAGCGTGCTTGGAGACACCGGGGAGCTGTTTTTT.

V is TRBV19 and J is TRBJ2-2; D gene unclear. Germline V lookup: CDR1 LNHDA, CDR2 SQIVND (reference sequence). The V gene lost 7 bases and the J gene lost 1 base, with 7 bases spanning the gap. The CDR3 is 13 residues long. CDR3 nucleotide sequence: TGTGCCAGTATAAGCCAGAACACCGGGGAGCTGTTTTTT. Encoded protein: CASISQNTGELFF.

This chain uses TRBV10-2 with TRBJ2-4, with D perhaps matching TRBD1 (6 bases). CDR3 length: 16 amino acids. Trimming cost V 5 bases and J 0 bases, with 14 bases left between them. Germline CDR1 and CDR2: WSHSY and SAAADI. In DNA, the CDR3 is TGCGCCAGCAGTCGTGGGGGCAGCCTAGCCAAAAACATTCAGTACTTC. Translation: CASSRGGSLAKNIQYF.

The chain's CDR3 is CASSTAQAGQPQHF. The CDR3, as DNA: TGCGCCAGCAGTACGGCCCAGGCCGGTCAGCCCCAGCATTTT. The chain carries TRBV10-2 and TRBJ1-5, with D hard to call. CDR1 and CDR2 (germline): WSHSY, SAAADI. The CDR3 loop spans 14 amino acids. The V gene lost 5 bases and the J gene lost 6 bases, with 14 bases spanning the gap.

The chain has TRBV10-3 and TRBJ2-1; TRBD2 matches at 11 bases. This CDR3 is 15 amino acids long. V lost 10 bases to trimming and J lost 5 bases; unmatched junction nucleotides: 10. Germline CDR1 and CDR2: ENHRY and SYGVKD. DNA of the CDR3: TGTGCCACCCACCCGTCGGGACTAGCGGACAATGAGCAGTTCTTC. As protein: CATHPSGLADNEQFF.

This chain connects TRBV7-9 to TRBJ2-1, with TRBD2 identical over 13 bases. Germline CDR1 and CDR2: SEHNR and FQNEAQ (reference sequence). This CDR3 has 17 residues. V was clipped by 2 bases and J by 4 bases; unmatched bases: 5. CDR3 in DNA: TGTGCCAGCAGCTTAATGGGACTAGCGGGACTATACAATGAGCAGTTCTTC. This codes for CASSLMGLAGLYNEQFF.

The gene calls are TRBV10-3 and TRBJ1-4; the D is unclear. Germline values: CDR1 ENHRY, CDR2 SYGVKD. CDR3 length: 14 residues. V lost 2 bases and J 5 bases, leaving 9 bases between the germline ends. The CDR3, as DNA: TGTGCCATCAGTGAGCCCGGTACGAATGAAAAACTGTTTTTT. Translating it yields CAISEPGTNEKLFF.

This clone was detected once. J is TRBJ2-1 and V is TRBV18; D is perhaps TRBD2 (6 bases). The CDR3 length is 15 residues. Germline assignment: CDR1 KGHSH and CDR2 LQKENI. V was cut by 1 base and J by 4 bases, with 11 bases left in between. CDR3 sequence: CASSPQRVEYNEQFF. The CDR3 DNA reads TGTGCCAGCTCACCACAGCGGGTGGAATACAATGAGCAGTTCTTC.

V and J are TRBV6-1 and TRBJ1-1, with D hard to call. The ends were cut back, 10 bases at V and 1 base at J, with 7 bases in the middle. This CDR3 has 11 amino acids. Germline lookup yields CDR1 MNHNS and CDR2 SASEGT. CDR3 residues: CATGRNTEAFF. CDR3 DNA: TGTGCCACCGGTAGGAACACTGAAGCTTTCTTT.

The chain combines TRBV4-2 with TRBJ2-5, with TRBD2 matching over 16 bases. The trim removed 4 bases at V and 7 bases at J, leaving 6 bases unmatched. The V gene's germline CDR1 is LGHNA and CDR2 YNFKEQ. This CDR3 contains 16 residues. CDR3 protein: CASSRGTSGRVATQYF. The CDR3 DNA follows: TGTGCCAGCAGCCGCGGGACTAGCGGGAGGGTGGCGACCCAGTACTTC.

This clone was observed a few times. The chain is built from TRBV2 and TRBJ1-5, with no clear D. The germline V gene encodes CDR1 SNHLY and CDR2 FYNNEI. The V end was cut by 2 bases, the J end by 0 bases, with 8 bases between. CDR3 length: 15 residues. In nucleotides, the CDR3 is TGTGCCAGCAGTGAACTAGGTTCTAGCAATCAGCCCCAGCATTTT. As protein: CASSELGSSNQPQHF.

CDR3 bases: TGTGCCAGCTCACCCATTCCGGGACAGGGGGAGGATGGCTACACCTTC. Translated: CASSPIPGQGEDGYTF. This sequence joins TRBV18 and TRBJ1-2, with 11 positions matching TRBD1. The CDR3 loop spans 16 amino acids. In germline, CDR1 is KGHSH, CDR2 LQKENI. V lost 3 bases and J lost 6; bases outside the gene matches: 9.

The chain recombines TRBV2 with TRBJ2-1, with D perhaps TRBD1 (5 bases). This CDR3 spans 15 amino acids. Between the trimmed V and J ends, which lost 4 bases and 5 bases, there was a span of 15 bases. Germline loops: CDR1 SNHLY, CDR2 FYNNEI. CDR3 DNA: TGTGCCAGCAGTGTCGCTCAGGGTGGGGACAATGAGCAGTTCTTC. Amino acids: CASSVAQGGDNEQFF.

The V and J genes are TRBV5-6 and TRBJ1-2; TRBD1 is a possible D gene (6 bases). Germline V lookup: CDR1 SGHDT, CDR2 YYEEEE. The CDR3 contains 13 residues. Between the trimmed V and J ends, which lost 4 bases and 8 bases, there was a span of 15 bases. CDR3 residues: CASSQYRVGGYTF. The DNA for the CDR3 is TGTGCCAGCAGCCAATACAGGGTCGGGGGCTACACCTTC.

This chain joins TRBV25-1 and TRBJ2-1; TRBD2 aligns across 10 bases. The V gene's germline CDR1 is MGHDK and CDR2 SYGVNS. V shed 0 bases and J 1 base; nucleotides not matched to a gene: 3. This CDR3 comprises 17 residues. The chain's CDR3 is CASSEYGAGGSYNEQFF. In DNA, the CDR3 is TGTGCCAGCAGTGAATACGGAGCGGGAGGGTCCTACAATGAGCAGTTCTTC.

The chain combines TRBV4-1 with TRBJ2-7; 7 nucleotides line up with TRBD1. The J segment lost 3 bases and the V segment lost 3 bases, leaving 11 bases of the junction unmatched. Germline assignment: CDR1 MGHRA and CDR2 YSYEKL. This CDR3 is 16 amino acids long. CDR3 residues: CASSQAKTGKNYEQYF. DNA of the CDR3: TGCGCCAGCAGCCAGGCCAAGACAGGGAAGAACTACGAGCAGTACTTC.